This entry lists 22 T cell receptor beta chains sequenced from one sample in a study of cytomegalovirus exposure and HLA in healthy donors. Vbeta (60) and Jbeta (13) primers were used in the PCR. Sequencing was performed with immunoSEQ multiplex PCR; in TCRdb, only in-frame clones are kept and a portion is missing. The table lists approximately 120,000 clones, about 10% of them singletons. Sequencing was done on a sample of PBMCs. These TCRs come from a woman younger than 35 in good health and CMV-seropositive.

The J gene is TRBJ2-7, the V gene TRBV5-4, with a weak D call TRBD2 (5 bases). Germline CDR1 SGHNT, CDR2 YYREEE (reference sequence). The CDR3 runs 14 residues. The V gene lost 0 bases and the J gene lost 1 base, with 8 bases spanning the gap. The CDR3 coding sequence is TGTGCCAGCAGCTTGGGGCCGGGGTCCTACGAGCAGTACTTC. Its translation: CASSLGPGSYEQYF.

In this sample, this clone turned up a few times. V is TRBV4-1 and J is TRBJ2-7; TRBD2 might be the D (6 bases). From germline, CDR1 is MGHRA and CDR2 YSYEKL. This CDR3 is 14 amino acids long. Trimming left V 5 bases short and J 3 bases short, with 14 bases between. CDR3 sequence (DNA): TGCGCCAGCAGCTTACGGGAGATAGGCTACGAGCAGTACTTC. Encoded protein: CASSLREIGYEQYF.

This clone was found a few times. The chain carries TRBV10-3 and TRBJ2-7; perhaps TRBD1 as D (5 bases). Germline CDR1 is ENHRY and CDR2 is SYGVKD. Deletions cut 2 bases from V and 2 bases from J, with 16 bases between. The CDR3 is 16 amino acids. The CDR3 loop reads CAISEGEPRATYEQYF. CDR3 nucleotide sequence: TGTGCCATCAGTGAGGGGGAACCCAGGGCTACCTACGAGCAGTACTTC.

The chain couples TRBV19 to TRBJ2-5, with D maybe TRBD2 (5 bases). The CDR3 loop spans 14 amino acids. Trimming stripped 3 bases from V and 3 bases from J, with 11 bases between. Germline-derived CDR1 and CDR2 are LNHDA and SQIVND (reference sequence). For the CDR3, the DNA is TGTGCCAGTAGTATTATTTCGGGGAAAGAGACCCAGTACTTC. Translated, it gives CASSIISGKETQYF.

This clone appeared a few times. CDR3 bases: TGTGCCAGCAGTGAGACTAGCGGGGCCCGGGGTGAGCAGTTCTTC. It codes for CASSETSGARGEQFF. The chain joins TRBV2 to TRBJ2-1, with 11 bases lining up with TRBD2. J gave up 9 bases and V 3 bases, and 7 bases lay outside the gene matches. The V gene's germline CDR1 is SNHLY and CDR2 FYNNEI. This CDR3 is 15 amino acids long.

The chain recombines TRBV30 with TRBJ1-6; no clear D gene. Trimming took off 0 bases at V and 10 bases at J, with 13 bases between the two ends. The CDR3 sequence is 14 residues long. Germline V CDR1 and CDR2: GTSNPN, SVGIG (reference sequence). CDR3 sequence: CAWSVVSGGSPLHF. CDR3 DNA: TGTGCCTGGAGTGTAGTTTCGGGTGGATCACCCCTCCACTTT.

This clone has just a few counts. The J gene is TRBJ1-1, the V gene TRBV19, with no clear D. CDR3 length: 18 amino acids. The germline gives CDR1 LNHDA, CDR2 SQIVND (reference sequence). V lost 4 bases and J 1 base, leaving 22 bases between the germline ends. The CDR3 bases are TGTGCCAGTAGTAGCCCCAAAACCTATCAGACTACGAACACTGAAGCTTTCTTT. This gives the protein CASSSPKTYQTTNTEAFF.

The gene calls are TRBV5-6 and TRBJ1-2; the match to TRBD1 covers 9 bases. The V and J ends lost 0 bases and 7 bases, in that order; junction bases with no gene match: 1. In germline, CDR1 is SGHDT, CDR2 YYEEEE. This CDR3 has 13 amino acids. The CDR3 here is CASSLGTGAGYTF. Here the CDR3 DNA reads TGTGCCAGCAGCTTGGGGACAGGGGCTGGCTACACCTTC.

Written as DNA, the CDR3 is TGTGCCAGTAGCGGCGACGACTCAACGGCGGCTTTCTTT. It codes for CASSGDDSTAAFF. The V and J genes are TRBV19 and TRBJ1-1; D is unresolved. CDR1 is LNHDA and CDR2 is SQIVND in the germline V gene (reference sequence). Trimming pared 6 bases from V and 11 bases from J, leaving 19 bases between. This CDR3 contains 13 residues.

This clone was counted only a few times. The chain employs TRBV27 and TRBJ2-7; weak D call: TRBD1 (6 bases). This CDR3 is 14 amino acids long. The V gene lost 5 bases and the J gene lost 5 bases, with 16 bases spanning the gap. Germline V gene sequence: CDR1 MNHEY, CDR2 SMNVEV (reference sequence). CDR3 sequence: CASSADRLSHEQYF. CDR3 coding DNA: TGTGCCAGCAGTGCGGACAGACTATCCCACGAGCAGTACTTC.

This clone has a handful of counts. The chain uses TRBV30 and TRBJ1-2; TRBD1 matches at 7 bases. The CDR3 spans 13 residues. Per germline, CDR1 GTSNPN and CDR2 SVGIG (reference sequence). J lost 0 bases, V lost 7 bases, and 5 bases had no gene match. The DNA of the CDR3 is TGTGCCTACAACAGGGGTCCTAACTATGGCTACACCTTC. Its translation is CAYNRGPNYGYTF.

A few counts support this clone. This chain joins TRBV19 and TRBJ2-1; TRBD2 matches at 10 bases. The CDR3 is made up of 15 amino acids. Unmatched junction bases numbered 9, after V lost 3 bases and J lost 10 bases. Germline CDR1 LNHDA, CDR2 SQIVND (reference sequence). The CDR3 reads CASSMGLAGDREQFF. The CDR3 region has the DNA TGTGCCAGTAGTATGGGTCTAGCGGGAGACCGGGAGCAGTTCTTC.

This clone was seen a few times. V usage is TRBV29-1 and J usage is TRBJ2-7; D perhaps matches TRBD2 (6 bases). There are 14 residues in the CDR3. Germline loops: CDR1 SQVTM, CDR2 ANQGSEA. Trimming removed 4 bases from V and 0 bases from J, with 13 bases in between. The CDR3 coding sequence is TGCAGCGTTGCTGCGGGATCCCTCTCCTACGAGCAGTACTTC. Its translation: CSVAAGSLSYEQYF.

This chain joins TRBV6-1 and TRBJ2-5, with 7 bases that match TRBD1. This CDR3 is built from 15 residues. CDR1 is MNHNS, CDR2 SASEGT, per germline. The junction had 11 bases not matched to a gene; V was cut back by 6 bases and J by 4 bases. The CDR3: CASSDYRDRGETQYF. The CDR3 DNA reads TGTGCCAGCAGCGATTACCGGGACAGAGGAGAGACCCAGTACTTC.

The rearrangement links TRBV7-9 to TRBJ2-7; D is unresolved. Germline loops: CDR1 SEHNR, CDR2 FQNEAQ (reference sequence). There are 11 residues in the CDR3. V was pared by 4 bases and J by 4 bases, with 5 bases between. The CDR3 region is CASSSYYEQYF. The CDR3 region has the DNA TGTGCCAGCAGCTCCTATTACGAGCAGTACTTC. The variable domain in full, completed from reference TRBV7-9 and TRBJ2-7, reads DTGVSQNPRHKITKRGQNVTFRCDPISEHNRLYWYRQTLGQGPEFLTYFQNEAQLEKSRLLSDRFSAERPKGSFSTLEIQRTEQGDSAMYLCASSSYYEQYFGPGTRLTVT.

This rearrangement joins TRBV6-1 to TRBJ2-4, with 8 bases fitting TRBD1. Germline CDR1 is MNHNS and CDR2 is SASEGT. V trimming: 1 base; J trimming: 8 bases; junction bases outside the gene matches: 19. The CDR3 covers 19 residues. The CDR3 region is CASSEELGQGAGRWDIQYF. CDR3 nucleotide sequence: TGTGCCAGCAGTGAAGAACTCGGGCAGGGGGCTGGACGGTGGGACATTCAGTACTTC.

This clone was found a few times. CDR3 protein: CASSARLATNEKLFF. CDR3 bases: TGTGCCAGCAGTGCTCGATTAGCAACTAATGAAAAACTGTTTTTT. The gene calls are TRBV6-1 and TRBJ1-4; D gene ambiguous. The CDR3 extends over 15 amino acids. CDR1 is MNHNS, CDR2 SASEGT, per germline. The V and J ends lost 4 bases and 0 bases respectively, with 9 bases between them.

The table lists this clone with a few counts. The CDR3 protein is CASSSPQTTNEKLFF. The DNA for the CDR3 is TGTGCCAGCAGTTCACCACAGACAACTAATGAAAAACTGTTTTTT. The rearrangement uses TRBV2 and TRBJ1-4; the D is unclear. The V gene's germline CDR1 is SNHLY and CDR2 FYNNEI. V was shortened by 5 bases and J by 0 bases, with 10 bases between the two germline ends. This CDR3 contains 15 residues.

The J gene is TRBJ2-2, the V gene TRBV10-3; a possible D gene is TRBD1 (6 bases). This CDR3 region has 17 residues. Per the germline V gene, CDR1 is ENHRY and CDR2 is SYGVKD. Trimming cost V 0 bases and J 5 bases, with 16 bases left between them. This CDR3 reads CAISESRDRSRTGELFF. CDR3 nucleotide sequence: TGTGCCATCAGTGAGTCGCGTGACAGGAGCCGTACCGGGGAGCTGTTTTTT.

This clone showed up just a few times. The V call is TRBV11-2, the J call TRBJ2-1; the D gene is possibly TRBD1 (6 bases). This CDR3 region has 14 residues. V lost 8 bases and J lost 1, with 12 bases in between. From germline, CDR1 is SGHAT and CDR2 FQNNGV. The CDR3 sequence: CASGQTGSYNEQFF. CDR3 in DNA: TGTGCCAGCGGCCAGACAGGTTCCTACAATGAGCAGTTCTTC.

The V gene is TRBV10-1, the J gene TRBJ1-5; D is possibly TRBD1 (5 bases). Germline V gene lookup returns CDR1 WNHNN and CDR2 SYGVQD (reference sequence). Trimming removed 8 bases at V and 3 bases at J, with 14 bases between. The CDR3 has 14 residues. The CDR3 DNA sequence: TGCGCCAGCCCGGCGGGGGGTGACAATCAGCCCCAGCATTTT. This gives the protein CASPAGGDNQPQHF.

This clone was detected only a few times. The chain carries TRBV6-1 and TRBJ2-7, with D uncertain. The CDR3 has 12 residues. Per the germline V gene, CDR1 is MNHNS and CDR2 is SASEGT. Between the trimmed V and J ends, which lost 10 bases and 2 bases, there was a span of 12 bases. CDR3 in amino acids: CATGSRAYEQYF. The CDR3 bases are TGTGCCACCGGGTCGCGAGCCTACGAGCAGTACTTC.